This T cell receptor beta chain was captured in a study of beta chain features in type 1 diabetes. General observations from the study: For Type 1 diabetes patients, all four CD4+ subsets carried TCRB CDR3s that were moderately but significantly shorter.

The investigators reverse transcribed all of the isolated RNA, so they sequenced expressed TCRB transcripts. TCRdb keeps only in-frame clones here, not all; method: immunoSEQ multiplex PCR. Among 630,000 or so clones listed, over 11% were seen once. Per the germline V gene, CDR1 is GTSNPN and CDR2 is SVGIG (reference sequence). The V end lost 0 bases, the J end lost 2 bases, and 13 bases lay between the germline ends. This CDR3 has 15 amino acids. There are a few counts of this clone. The antigen is undetermined. The material sequenced was naive CD4+ T cells from blood. The sequence was obtained from a man between 18 and 29 years old with type 1 diabetes. The chain couples TRBV30 to TRBJ2-5, with D possibly TRBD1 on 5 matching bases. The CDR3 DNA follows: TGTGCCTGGAGTGTACAGACAGCCAGACAAGAGACCCAGTACTTC. Translated: CAWSVQTARQETQYF.